This T cell receptor beta chain was captured by sequencing in a study of T cell responses to AZD1222 COVID-19 vaccine. On the study more broadly: Pooling was applied to second doses at about 4 or about 12 weeks.

On this clone: Its antigen remains unidentified.

This CDR3 has 17 amino acids. Trimming left V 5 bases short and J 4 bases short, with 23 bases between. The germline CDR1 and CDR2 sequences are SNHLY and FYNNEI. Study results and limitations: Spike-spanning, vaccine-associated CD4 TCRs were dominant at 160-218 and 743-854. Compared with day 0, the breadth and depth of the Spike-specific TCR repertoire rose significantly after two doses of AZD1222. The study reported that nearly half of spike-specific TCRs target unmutated variant regions.

TCRdb's table, derived via immunoSEQ multiplex PCR, lists solely in-frame clones and lacks some. The sample yields 100,000 to 150,000 clones, 85% to 90% seen once. The J gene is TRBJ1-2, the V gene TRBV2, with D unclear. The receptor comes from an adult in good health. The specimen comprised peripheral blood, sampled on day 0 of AZD1222 vaccination. The DNA for the CDR3 is TGTGCCAGCAGTCAACTCTCACAGCCCCACAAGAGCTATGGCTACACCTTC. Translating gives CASSQLSQPHKSYGYTF.